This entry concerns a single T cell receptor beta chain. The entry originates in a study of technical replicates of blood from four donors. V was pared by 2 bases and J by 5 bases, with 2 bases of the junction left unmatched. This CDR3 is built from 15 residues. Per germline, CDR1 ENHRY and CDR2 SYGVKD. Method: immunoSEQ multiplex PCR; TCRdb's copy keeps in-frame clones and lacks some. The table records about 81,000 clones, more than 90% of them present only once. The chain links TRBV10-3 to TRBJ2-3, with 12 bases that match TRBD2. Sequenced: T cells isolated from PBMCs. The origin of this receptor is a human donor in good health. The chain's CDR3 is CAISETSGRIDTQYF. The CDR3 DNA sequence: TGTGCCATCAGTGAGACTAGCGGGAGGATAGATACGCAGTATTTT.